This T cell receptor (beta chain) was recorded in a study of blood T cell repertoires in COVID-19. The method was immunoSEQ multiplex PCR; TCRdb's version includes in-frame clones alone and lacks a portion of them. The table shows 490,000 or so clones, with approximately 86% occurring only once. The sequence was obtained from an older woman who had recovered from COVID-19. Material: PBMCs or T cells enriched from blood (not recorded which).

The CDR3 DNA sequence: TGTGCCAGTAGGACTAGCGGGGCCCCCGGGGAGCAGTTCTTC. It yields the protein CASRTSGAPGEQFF. This rearrangement joins TRBV19 to TRBJ2-1; TRBD2 agrees at 11 bases. With 6 bases clipped from V and 10 bases from J, the junction kept 8 bases outside the gene matches. The CDR3 runs 14 residues. The germline gives CDR1 LNHDA, CDR2 SQIVND (reference sequence).